The entry below describes one TCR beta chain. The clone's antigen remains unknown. No much larger clone exists at a distance of one base, and base qualities are not known. The sample's treatment or condition label, decoded: allogeneic hematopoietic cell transplantation with graft depleted of TCRalphabeta T cells and CD19 B cells. The transplant recipients were children given TCRalphabeta/CD19-depleted allogeneic hematopoietic cell grafts. The data belong to a study of T-cell reconstitution after alpha-beta-depleted transplantation in children (dated by TCRdb to about 2016). In the study overall: Using TCR repertoire profiling, the study followed T-cell immune reconstitution in a quantitative way in children after TCRalphabeta/CD19-depleted allogeneic hematopoietic cell transplantation.

Trimming at the junction amounts to 3 bases on V and 1 base on J, and the germline ends lie 12 bases apart. CDR1 DFQATT and CDR2 SNEGSKA were looked up in the germline V gene (reference sequence). Taken from cysteine to phenylalanine, the CDR3 has 14 residues. The kept DNA is CDR3 alone, 42 bases in frame from the first base. The library was obtained by PCR. The sequencer listed for this sample is Illumina HiSeq 2500. Molecular barcoding was employed in the preparation of TCR libraries, with unique molecular identifiers being used to normalize TCRbeta repertoire quantification. The raw public reads went through TCRdb reprocessing: fastp at Q25, MiXCR clone calling, in-frame beta chains kept. Each CDR3 protein appears once, grouped with its most common genes and DNA. Across this sample there are a few hundred thousand distinct CDR3 sequences, with approximately 23% seen only once. The ten largest make up 11% of the sample.

General findings and caveats noted by the study authors: The apparently early alphabetaT-cell count recovery about two months after transplant was reportedly dependent on only several hundred rapidly expanded clones derived from non-depleted graft cells. Over the following months the frequencies of hyperexpanded clones went down, and after one year T-cell counts and TCRbeta diversity were mostly credited to newly produced T cells. In some patients, the high TCRbeta diversity seen at day 60 was put down to recipient T cells and intrathymic progenitors that had survived conditioning.

The V gene is TRBV20-1 and the J gene is TRBJ2-5; the D segment cannot be called with confidence. The sample consisted of PBMCs, mostly from graft donor cells, taken 180 days after TCRalphabeta/CD19-depleted stem cell transplant. The TCR sequence derives from a male patient aged 10-17 years who had a stem cell transplant for acute lymphoblastic leukemia, so the T cells may come from the graft donor. The DNA is TGCAGTGCTAGTACACTGATAACCCAAGAGACCCAGTACTTC. Protein translation: CSASTLITQETQYF.